This T cell receptor beta chain originates from a study of PD-1 blockade in mismatch repair-deficient tumors. A word on this clone: The antigen is unknown.

Sequencing used immunoSEQ multiplex PCR; TCRdb keeps in-frame clones, though not all of them. The data hold 100,000 or so clones, with 70% to 85% observed a single time. Overall study results and limits: After pembrolizumab, tumor-resident clones rose rapidly, then generally contracted before radiologic responses.

The TCR-sequenced patients were a few responders to pembrolizumab. The V gene's germline CDR1 is MNHEY and CDR2 SMNVEV (reference sequence). The CDR3 spans 19 residues. V shed 0 bases and J shed 0 bases, with 20 bases lying between them. The specimen comprised peripheral blood, sampled roughly 36 weeks after starting pembrolizumab. V and J are TRBV27 and TRBJ1-1; TRBD1 might be the D (5 bases). This TCR derives from an adult with mismatch repair-deficient cancer. CDR3 bases: TGTGCCAGCAGTTTATCTTTAGCGGGGCCATGGTCGATGAACACTGAAGCTTTCTTT. Protein: CASSLSLAGPWSMNTEAFF.